The 19 T cell receptor beta chains below come from one sample, sequenced in a study of chemoradiotherapy in HPV16-positive cancers. The table came from immunoSEQ multiplex PCR; TCRdb's copy has only in-frame clones and leaves some out. Altogether roughly 17,000 clones are present, roughly 90% being singletons, with the ten largest covering approximately 14%. Sequenced material: blood, taken from a patient who underwent chemoradiotherapy. The receptors originated from a human donor with HPV-associated anogenital cancer.

The rearrangement links TRBV5-3 to TRBJ1-6; tentatively, D is TRBD1 (5 bases). TRBV5-3 is filed as an ORF, its function uncertain. The CDR3 is 15 amino acids. The V gene lost 1 base and the J gene lost 2 bases, with 7 bases spanning the gap. The CDR3 DNA is TGTGCCAGAAGCTTGACAGGAACCTATAATTCACCCCTCCACTTT. It encodes CARSLTGTYNSPLHF.

This clone appeared a single time. The V call is TRBV19, the J call TRBJ1-1; D is undetermined. V was clipped by 6 bases and J by 0 bases, with 29 bases between them. This CDR3 contains 20 residues. Germline assignment: CDR1 LNHDA and CDR2 SQIVND (reference sequence). CDR3 in DNA: TGTGCCAGTAGCCCTTCGGGAGGCGACTCGGGAGGCTTAATGAACACTGAAGCTTTCTTT. Amino acid sequence: CASSPSGGDSGGLMNTEAFF.

The chain carries TRBV28 and TRBJ1-2; 8 bases line up with TRBD1. The junction had 8 bases not matched to a gene; V was cut back by 4 bases and J by 7 bases. The CDR3 loop spans 14 amino acids. From germline, CDR1 is MDHEN and CDR2 SYDVKM. This chain's CDR3 is CASSSGQGAGGYTF. The CDR3 region has the DNA TGTGCCAGCAGTTCCGGCCAGGGGGCCGGTGGCTACACCTTC.

V gene TRBV28 combines with J gene TRBJ2-7, with a weak D call TRBD2 (5 bases). The germline V gene encodes CDR1 MDHEN and CDR2 SYDVKM. Trimming stripped 6 bases from V and 2 bases from J, with 14 bases between. CDR3 length: 14 residues. The CDR3 sequence: CASSPPTGAYEQYF. In DNA form, the CDR3 reads TGTGCCAGCAGCCCCCCCACCGGGGCCTACGAGCAGTACTTC.

The rearrangement links TRBV7-2 to TRBJ2-7, with 9 bases lining up with TRBD2. CDR3 length: 14 residues. Germline V gene data show CDR1 as SGHTA and CDR2 as FQGNSA. V lost 0 bases to trimming and J lost 5 bases; unmatched junction nucleotides: 2. CDR3 sequence reads: CASSLAGLAHEQYV. CDR3 nucleotide sequence: TGTGCCAGCAGCTTAGCGGGACTAGCCCACGAGCAGTACGTC.

The chain employs TRBV20-1 and TRBJ2-3; D remains unclear. Germline V CDR1 and CDR2: DFQATT, SNEGSKA (reference sequence). Trimming stripped 2 bases from V and 5 bases from J, with 5 bases between. CDR3 size: 11 residues. The CDR3 nucleotides are TGCAGTGCTAGACCCGTAGATACGCAGTATTTT. It codes for CSARPVDTQYF.

The chain recombines TRBV7-9 with TRBJ1-2; 9 bases line up with TRBD1. The CDR3 is 13 residues long. With 11 bases clipped from V and 6 bases from J, the junction kept 10 bases outside the gene matches. Germline V CDR1 and CDR2: SEHNR, FQNEAQ (reference sequence). CDR3 DNA: TGTGCCCAAGACAGGGGGATAAGGGATGGCTACACCTTC. It yields the protein CAQDRGIRDGYTF.

The chain joins TRBV30 to TRBJ1-2; 7 bases map to TRBD1. Germline CDR1 reads GTSNPN; CDR2 reads SVGIG (reference sequence). The CDR3 is 15 residues long. Losses at the gene ends were 2 bases for V and 6 bases for J; bases not matched to a gene: 12. The CDR3 sequence is CAWSHWTGPPDGYTF. CDR3 bases: TGTGCCTGGAGTCACTGGACAGGCCCCCCAGATGGCTACACCTTC. Looking up the rest from reference TRBV30 and TRBJ1-2 gives the full variable domain: SQTIHQWPATLVQPVGSPLSLECTVEGTSNPNLYWYRQAAGRGLQLLFYSVGIGQISSEVPQNLSASRPQDRQFILSSKKLLLSDSGFYLCAWSHWTGPPDGYTFGSGTRLTVV.

The chain has TRBV12-5 and TRBJ1-2; D ambiguous. The germline V gene has CDR1 LGHNT and CDR2 FRNRAP. The CDR3 has 17 amino acids. Trimming removed 3 bases at V and 3 bases at J, with 20 bases between. The CDR3 is CASGFDVLYHGDYGYTF. The CDR3, as DNA: TGTGCTAGTGGTTTCGACGTACTCTACCACGGGGACTATGGCTACACCTTC.

This clone was observed a single time. V is TRBV6-5 and J is TRBJ2-7; a weak D match, TRBD2 (6 bases). CDR1 and CDR2 from the germline V gene are MNHEY and SVGAGI. The CDR3 is 14 amino acids. V lost 5 bases and J 0 bases, leaving 11 bases between the germline ends. CDR3 bases: TGTGCCAGCAGTCTGCGCGGGGACTCCTACGAGCAGTACGTC. Translation: CASSLRGDSYEQYV.

The CDR3 sequence: CASSVTSGNTGELFF. The CDR3 DNA reads as TGTGCCAGCAGCGTAACTAGCGGGAACACCGGGGAGCTGTTTTTT. This chain connects TRBV5-4 to TRBJ2-2; 8 bases align to TRBD2. Germline V gene lookup returns CDR1 SGHNT and CDR2 YYREEE (reference sequence). J gave up 1 base and V 4 bases, and 3 bases lay outside the gene matches. CDR3 length: 15 residues.

This rearrangement joins TRBV7-8 to TRBJ1-2; tentatively, D is TRBD1 (5 bases). With 3 bases removed from V and 4 bases from J, the gap between germline ends came to 9 bases. The germline CDR1 and CDR2 sequences are SGHVS and FQNEAQ. CDR3 length: 13 residues. The CDR3 DNA is TGTGCCAGCAGCTTGGGCAGGGCCTATGGCTACACCTTC. Amino acids: CASSLGRAYGYTF.

This clone appeared a single time. CDR3 bases: TGTGCCAGCTTAAGACAGGGGGCAACCGGGGAGCTGTTTTTT. Amino acids: CASLRQGATGELFF. The chain joins TRBV6-5 to TRBJ2-2; 10 bases are a match to TRBD1. The CDR3 consists of 14 residues. Germline lookup yields CDR1 MNHEY and CDR2 SVGAGI. V was pared by 8 bases and J by 5 bases, with 5 bases of the junction left unmatched.

This chain links TRBV19 with TRBJ2-7; D gene uncertain. The CDR3 has 13 residues. The germline V gene encodes CDR1 LNHDA and CDR2 SQIVND (reference sequence). Deletions cut 5 bases from V and 1 base from J, with 9 bases between. Here the CDR3 DNA reads TGTGCCAGTAGTCTGTCGAGATCCTACGAGCAGTACTTC. Residues: CASSLSRSYEQYF.

The CDR3: CASSPPVESEAFF. CDR3 sequence (DNA): TGTGCCAGCAGCCCTCCAGTAGAATCTGAAGCTTTCTTT. The rearrangement uses TRBV13 and TRBJ1-1; D unclear. Germline CDR1 is PRHDT and CDR2 is FYEKMQ (reference sequence). The length of the CDR3 is 13 residues. Trimming cost V 5 bases and J 6 bases, with 13 bases left between them.

The chain links TRBV27 to TRBJ2-3; D is possibly TRBD2 (6 bases). This CDR3 comprises 13 residues. Per the germline V gene, CDR1 is MNHEY and CDR2 is SMNVEV (reference sequence). Trimming shortened V by 0 bases and J by 7 bases, and 8 bases separated the two germline ends. The CDR3 sequence is CASSLSRGNTQYF. CDR3 DNA: TGTGCCAGCAGTTTATCGCGGGGTAATACGCAGTATTTT.

The chain links TRBV7-6 to TRBJ2-5, with unresolved D. The CDR3 covers 12 residues. Trimming pared 5 bases from V and 5 bases from J, leaving 9 bases between. Germline loops: CDR1 SGHVS, CDR2 FNYEAQ. CDR3 in amino acids: CASSPPGETQYF. In DNA, the CDR3 is TGTGCCAGCAGCCCCCCTGGGGAGACCCAGTACTTC.

The rearrangement joins TRBV14 to TRBJ2-1, with D possibly matching TRBD2 (6 bases). The CDR3 runs 15 residues. Trimming shortened V by 4 bases and J by 7 bases, and 17 bases separated the two germline ends. Germline loops: CDR1 SGHDN, CDR2 FVKESK. DNA for the CDR3: TGTGCCAGCAGCCGCCGAACGGGAGCAGGGAATGAGCAGTTCTTC. It codes for CASSRRTGAGNEQFF.

The chain joins TRBV7-2 to TRBJ1-1, with a tentative D call TRBD1 (6 bases). V shed 4 bases and J shed 1 base, with 10 bases lying between them. Germline V gene data show CDR1 as SGHTA and CDR2 as FQGNSA. This CDR3 comprises 14 residues. DNA of the CDR3: TGTGCCAGCAGCTGGGGGCGGGGGAACACTGAAGCTTTCTTT. Translating it yields CASSWGRGNTEAFF.